These T cell receptor beta chains were read from a single sample in a study of T cells in Graves' hyperthyroidism and ophthalmopathy. TCRdb reprocessed the multiplex PCR reads via MiXCR and lists one record per CDR3 protein. The profile shows about 560,000 distinct CDR3 sequences, approximately 14% of them singletons. The sequenced sample was blood. The receptor set was obtained from a woman aged 25 to 39 with Graves' hyperthyroidism. CDR3s leave out the opening cysteine and the closing phenylalanine or tryptophan. Expanded clones are given a class, and other clones once, few, many or no size at all.

v_call	clone_size	j_call	cdr3_aa
TRBV12-3/TRBV12-4	many	TRBJ2-5	ASTEQETQY
TRBV7-9	-	TRBJ2-1	ASSPARLAGSYNEQF
TRBV27	many	TRBJ1-5	ASNRSQPQH
TRBV28	many	TRBJ1-2	ASSFLSRFSGYGYT
TRBV28	many	TRBJ2-5	ASTLDPLETQY
TRBV12-5	few	TRBJ2-2	ASGFRQGAYGELF
TRBV9	few	-	ASSGDYEQF
TRBV28	many	TRBJ2-5	ASTLLTSGKETQY
TRBV7-9	many	TRBJ1-1	ASSSGHLHTEAF
TRBV20-1	many	TRBJ2-5	SARDLGTAGGPETQY
TRBV29-1	-	TRBJ1-4	SAGRVGAGNEKLF
TRBV6-2/TRBV6-3	many	TRBJ2-3	ASSNPSGLTDTQY
TRBV6-5	many	TRBJ2-7	ASSSFLGGSYEQY
TRBV27	many	TRBJ1-2	ASRPGARDYGYT
TRBV20-1	-	TRBJ2-1	SATTPGLLSYNEQF
TRBV7-9	few	TRBJ2-1	ASSLPETGGWNEQF
TRBV12-3/TRBV12-4	many	TRBJ2-3	ASSIRTDTQY
TRBV4-2	-	TRBJ2-7	ASSRGSNEQY
TRBV6-6	many	TRBJ2-7	ASSYLGQGDSYEQY
TRBV3-1	many	TRBJ2-5	ASSQSRQAIQETQY
TRBV18	many	TRBJ1-1	ASSRRALNTEAF
TRBV6-2/TRBV6-3	many	TRBJ1-5	ASSYDGYNQPQH
TRBV27	many	TRBJ2-3	ASGSPRGDTQY
TRBV6-1	many	TRBJ2-5	ASRARHGGETQY
TRBV6-2/TRBV6-3	-	TRBJ2-5	AIPLGRAYRETQY
TRBV3-1	many	TRBJ2-5	ASSQVRAGGETQY
TRBV6-5	-	TRBJ2-7	ASSYGGGGRIYEQY
TRBV24-1	many	TRBJ2-3	ATSDHGQGRFDTQY